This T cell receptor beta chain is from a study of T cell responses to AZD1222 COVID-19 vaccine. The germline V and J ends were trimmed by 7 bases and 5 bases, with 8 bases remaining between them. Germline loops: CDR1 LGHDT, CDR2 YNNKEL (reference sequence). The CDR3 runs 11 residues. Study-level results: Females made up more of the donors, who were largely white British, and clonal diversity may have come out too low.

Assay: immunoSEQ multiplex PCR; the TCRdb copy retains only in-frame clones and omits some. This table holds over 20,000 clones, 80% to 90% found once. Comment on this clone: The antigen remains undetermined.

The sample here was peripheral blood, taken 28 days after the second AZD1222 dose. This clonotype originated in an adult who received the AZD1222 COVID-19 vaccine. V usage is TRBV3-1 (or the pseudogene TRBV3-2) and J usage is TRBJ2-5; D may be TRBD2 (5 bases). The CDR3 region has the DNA TGTGCCAGCACTAGCTGGGAGACCCAGTACTTC. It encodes CASTSWETQYF.